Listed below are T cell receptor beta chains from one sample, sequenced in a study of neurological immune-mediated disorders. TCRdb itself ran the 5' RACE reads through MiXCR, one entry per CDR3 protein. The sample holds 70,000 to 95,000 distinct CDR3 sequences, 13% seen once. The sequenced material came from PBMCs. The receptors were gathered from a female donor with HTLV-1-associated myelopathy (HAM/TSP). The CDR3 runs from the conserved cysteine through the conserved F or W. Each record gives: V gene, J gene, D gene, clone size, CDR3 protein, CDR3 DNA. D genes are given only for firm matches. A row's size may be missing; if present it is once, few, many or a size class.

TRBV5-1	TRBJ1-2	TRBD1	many	CASSFSGGGSGYTF	TGCGCCAGCAGCTTTTCAGGGGGCGGGTCTGGCTACACCTTC
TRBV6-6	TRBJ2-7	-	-	CASGNRGLSYEQYF	TGTGCCAGCGGTAACCGGGGACTCAGCTACGAGCAGTACTTC
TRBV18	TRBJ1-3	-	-	CASSPPGERGNTIYF	TGTGCCAGCTCACCGCCGGGAGAACGCGGAAACACCATATATTTT
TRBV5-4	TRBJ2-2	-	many	CATQKQGGDTGELFF	TGTGCCACCCAGAAGCAGGGGGGGGACACCGGGGAGCTGTTTTTT
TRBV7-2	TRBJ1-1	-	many	CASSVRTEAFF	TGTGCCAGCAGCGTTAGGACTGAAGCTTTCTTT
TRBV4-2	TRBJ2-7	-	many	CASSGAREQYF	TGTGCCAGCTCGGGGGCGCGGGAGCAGTACTTC
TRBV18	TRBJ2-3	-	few	CASSPDMGTDTQYF	TGTGCCAGCTCACCAGACATGGGCACAGATACGCAGTATTTT
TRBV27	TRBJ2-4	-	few	CASSLSITVAKNIQYF	TGTGCCAGCAGTTTATCAATCACGGTAGCCAAAAACATTCAGTACTTC
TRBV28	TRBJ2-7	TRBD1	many	CATTQAQGGSYEQYF	TGTGCCACCACCCAAGCACAGGGGGGTTCCTACGAGCAGTACTTC
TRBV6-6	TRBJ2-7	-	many	CASSYTDILDYEQYF	TGTGCCAGCAGTTACACCGACATACTAGACTACGAGCAGTACTTC
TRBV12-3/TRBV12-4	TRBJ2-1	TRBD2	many	CASSLLAGGGEQFF	TGTGCCAGCAGTTTACTAGCGGGGGGGGGTGAGCAGTTCTTC
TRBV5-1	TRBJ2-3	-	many	CASSLASRDDTQYF	TGCGCCAGCAGCTTGGCCTCTAGGGATGATACGCAGTATTTT
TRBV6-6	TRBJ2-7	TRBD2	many	CASSEIREGEQYF	TGTGCCAGCAGTGAGATCAGGGAGGGCGAGCAGTACTTC
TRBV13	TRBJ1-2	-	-	CASSSSVGSGYTF	TGTGCCAGCAGCTCTTCGGTCGGGAGTGGCTACACCTTC
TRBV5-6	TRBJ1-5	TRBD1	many	CASTLTGNNQPQHF	TGTGCCAGCACCCTGACAGGGAACAATCAGCCCCAGCATTTT
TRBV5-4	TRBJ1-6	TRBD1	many	CATSTGGKGSYNSPLHF	TGTGCCACCTCTACAGGGGGCAAGGGCTCCTATAATTCACCCCTCCACTTT
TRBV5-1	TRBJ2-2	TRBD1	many	CASSSQGANTGELFF	TGCGCCAGCAGTTCACAGGGGGCGAACACCGGGGAGCTGTTTTTT
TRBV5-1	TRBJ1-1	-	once	CASSLAVGTEAFF	TGCGCCAGCAGCTTGGCCGTAGGCACTGAAGCTTTCTTT
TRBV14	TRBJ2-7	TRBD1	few	CASSRSGTVVLRFYEQYF	TGTGCCAGCAGCCGATCCGGGACAGTGGTTCTGCGCTTCTACGAGCAGTACTTC
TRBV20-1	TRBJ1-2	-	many	CSAPGASNYGYTF	TGCAGTGCTCCGGGGGCCTCTAACTATGGCTACACCTTC
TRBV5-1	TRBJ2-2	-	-	CASSQRPGSANTGELFF	TGCGCCAGCAGCCAACGGCCCGGGTCCGCGAACACCGGGGAGCTGTTTTTT
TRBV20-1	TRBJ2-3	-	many	CSASGGDTDTQYF	TGCAGTGCTAGCGGGGGAGACACAGATACGCAGTATTTT
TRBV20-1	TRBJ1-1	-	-	CSATFTGNTEAFF	TGCAGTGCTACTTTCACAGGGAACACTGAAGCTTTCTTT
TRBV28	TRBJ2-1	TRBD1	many	CASSVDRAPYNEQFF	TGTGCCAGCAGTGTCGACAGGGCCCCTTACAATGAGCAGTTCTTC
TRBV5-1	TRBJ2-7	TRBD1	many	CASFHGQGEANEQYF	TGCGCCAGCTTCCACGGACAGGGCGAGGCCAACGAGCAGTACTTC
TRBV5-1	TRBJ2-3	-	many	CASRIETGRDTDTQYF	TGCGCCAGCAGAATTGAGACAGGGAGGGACACAGATACGCAGTATTTT
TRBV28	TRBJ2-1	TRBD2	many	CASVRTSGSGEQFF	TGTGCCAGCGTTCGGACTAGCGGGTCGGGTGAGCAGTTCTTC
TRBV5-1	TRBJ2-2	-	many	CASSSQHTGELFF	TGCGCCAGCAGCTCCCAACACACCGGGGAGCTGTTTTTT
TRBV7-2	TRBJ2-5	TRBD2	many	CASSFAGEETQYF	TGTGCCAGCAGCTTCGCGGGGGAAGAGACCCAGTACTTC
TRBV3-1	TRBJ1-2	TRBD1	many	CASSPNQGGPERQF	TGTGCCAGCAGCCCCAACCAGGGGGGTCCTGAGCGTCAATTC
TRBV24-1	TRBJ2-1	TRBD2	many	CATSDPTPVTSPTWDEQFF	TGTGCCACCAGTGATCCCACACCTGTGACTAGCCCGACGTGGGATGAGCAGTTCTTC
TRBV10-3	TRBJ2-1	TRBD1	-	CAITTGESYNEQFF	TGTGCCATCACGACAGGGGAGTCCTACAATGAGCAGTTCTTC
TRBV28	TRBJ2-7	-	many	CASSSGHVGTARTTYEQYF	TGTGCCAGCAGTTCCGGACACGTCGGCACGGCACGTACCACCTACGAGCAGTACTTC
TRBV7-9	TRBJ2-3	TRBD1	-	CASSPSTGVVDTQYF	TGTGCCAGCAGCCCCTCGACAGGGGTTGTAGATACGCAGTATTTT
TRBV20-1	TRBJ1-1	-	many	CSARDRVGIEAFF	TGCAGTGCTAGAGACCGAGTGGGGATTGAAGCTTTCTTT
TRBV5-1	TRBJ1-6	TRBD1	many	CASSLAPNRGWDSSPLHF	TGCGCCAGCAGCTTGGCCCCAAACAGGGGATGGGACAGTTCACCCCTCCACTTT
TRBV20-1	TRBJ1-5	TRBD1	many	CSARGNWDRGSNQPQHF	TGCAGTGCTAGAGGGAATTGGGACAGGGGAAGCAATCAGCCCCAGCATTTT
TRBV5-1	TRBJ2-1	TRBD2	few	CASKSGGENEQFF	TGCGCCAGCAAGAGCGGGGGGGAGAATGAGCAGTTCTTC
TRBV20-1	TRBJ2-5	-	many	CSARDVRGSSRETQYF	TGCAGTGCTAGAGACGTCCGGGGGTCGAGTCGGGAGACCCAGTACTTC
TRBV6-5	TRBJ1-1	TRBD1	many	CAAQGANTEAFF	TGTGCCGCACAGGGGGCCAACACTGAAGCTTTCTTT
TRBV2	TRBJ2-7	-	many	CASSGTEESYEQYF	TGTGCCAGCAGTGGGACCGAAGAATCCTACGAGCAGTACTTC
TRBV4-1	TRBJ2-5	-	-	CASSPQSWETQYF	TGCGCCAGCAGCCCTCAGAGTTGGGAGACCCAGTACTTC
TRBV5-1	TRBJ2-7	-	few	CASSWTQGTLSYEQYF	TGCGCCAGCAGCTGGACCCAGGGAACACTCTCCTACGAGCAGTACTTC
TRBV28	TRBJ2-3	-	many	CASSSRGDSTDTQYF	TGTGCCAGCAGTTCAAGGGGGGACAGCACAGATACGCAGTATTTT
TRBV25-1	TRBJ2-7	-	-	CASSEYAGASYEQCF	TGTGCCAGCAGTGAATATGCAGGGGCCTCCTACGAGCAGTGCTTC
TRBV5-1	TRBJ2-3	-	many	CASSAGNTDTQYF	TGCGCCAGCAGCGCCGGAAACACAGATACGCAGTATTTT
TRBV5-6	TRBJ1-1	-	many	CASTPKDIGTSGAFF	TGTGCCAGCACCCCGAAGGACATCGGGACCTCTGGTGCTTTCTTT
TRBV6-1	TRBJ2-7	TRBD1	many	CAIGTGGFYEQYF	TGTGCCATCGGGACAGGGGGCTTCTACGAGCAGTACTTC
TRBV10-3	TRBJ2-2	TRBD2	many	CAISAPLRGGAGELFF	TGTGCCATCAGTGCCCCCCTTCGGGGGGGCGCCGGGGAGCTGTTTTTT
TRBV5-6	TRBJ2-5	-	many	CASSLDQQENRETQYF	TGTGCCAGCAGCTTGGACCAGCAGGAAAATCGAGAGACCCAGTACTTC
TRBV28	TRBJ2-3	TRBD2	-	CASNLAGGSASTDSQYF	TGTGCCAGCAACTTAGCGGGGGGCTCAGCTAGCACAGATTCGCAGTATTTT
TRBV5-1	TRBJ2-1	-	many	CASNALATYNEQFF	TGCGCCAGCAACGCACTGGCCACCTACAATGAGCAGTTCTTC